This T cell receptor beta chain was recorded in a study of cytomegalovirus exposure and HLA in healthy donors. A remark on this clone: What it binds is not known.

Notes on the study in general: When analyzed later, the rates of TCR association showed variation by HLA locus, with DRB1 the most and HLA-C the fewest. Trimming of TCR beta V- and J-genes showed a link, identified in a later analysis, to a missense DCLRE1C variant.

13 Jbeta primers and 60 Vbeta primers were used for the PCR. The assay was immunoSEQ multiplex PCR, and TCRdb's table has in-frame clones only and misses some. Seen here are fewer than 85,000 clones, more than 60% observed once, and the top ten hold 5.5% to 7%. The sequence derives from a man between 18 and 29 years old in good health and CMV-seropositive. Input material: PBMCs.

The CDR3 loop is CASSPGSINTEAFF. The DNA for the CDR3 is TGTGCCAGCAGCCCCGGGTCCATTAACACTGAAGCTTTCTTT. The genes are TRBV5-4 and TRBJ1-1; D not certain. Deletions cut 4 bases from V and 2 bases from J, with 12 bases between. The CDR3 is 14 residues long. Germline V gene lookup returns CDR1 SGHNT and CDR2 YYREEE (reference sequence).